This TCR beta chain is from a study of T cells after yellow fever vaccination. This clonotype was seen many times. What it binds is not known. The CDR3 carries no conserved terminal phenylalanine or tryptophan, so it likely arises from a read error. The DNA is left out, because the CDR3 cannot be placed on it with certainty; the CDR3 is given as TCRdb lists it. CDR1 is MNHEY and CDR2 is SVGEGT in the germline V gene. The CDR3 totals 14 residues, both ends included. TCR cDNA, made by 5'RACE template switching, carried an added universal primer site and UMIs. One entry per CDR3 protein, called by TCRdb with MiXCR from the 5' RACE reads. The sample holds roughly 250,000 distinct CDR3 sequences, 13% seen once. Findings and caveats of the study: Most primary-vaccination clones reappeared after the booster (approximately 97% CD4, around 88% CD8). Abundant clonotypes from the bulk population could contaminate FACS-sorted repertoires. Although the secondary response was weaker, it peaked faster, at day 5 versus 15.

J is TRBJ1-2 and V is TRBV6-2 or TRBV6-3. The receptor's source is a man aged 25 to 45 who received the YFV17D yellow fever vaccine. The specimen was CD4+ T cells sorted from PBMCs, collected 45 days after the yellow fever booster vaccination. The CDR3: CASNEGSSRRLDFV.